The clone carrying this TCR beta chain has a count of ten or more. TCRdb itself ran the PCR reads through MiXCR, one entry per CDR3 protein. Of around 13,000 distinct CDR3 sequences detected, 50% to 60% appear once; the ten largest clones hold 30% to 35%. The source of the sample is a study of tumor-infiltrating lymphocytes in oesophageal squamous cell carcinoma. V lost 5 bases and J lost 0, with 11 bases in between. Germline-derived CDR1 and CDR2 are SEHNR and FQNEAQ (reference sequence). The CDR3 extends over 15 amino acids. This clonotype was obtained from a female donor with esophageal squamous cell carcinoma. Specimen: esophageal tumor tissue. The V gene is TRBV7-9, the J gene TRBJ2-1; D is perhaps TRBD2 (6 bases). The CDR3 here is CASSPWEDSYNEQFF. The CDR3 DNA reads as TGTGCCAGCAGCCCTTGGGAGGACTCCTACAATGAGCAGTTCTTC.